These 17 T cell receptor beta chains came from one sample sequenced in a study of blood T cell repertoires in COVID-19. Sequenced by immunoSEQ multiplex PCR; TCRdb stores in-frame clones only, minus some. The sample carries roughly 300,000 clones, just over 85% recorded once. Sequenced: PBMCs or T cells enriched from blood (not recorded which). These receptors all stem from a woman under 30 who had recovered from COVID-19.

This chain uses TRBV9 with TRBJ1-2, with a tentative D call TRBD1 (5 bases). In germline, CDR1 is SGDLS, CDR2 YYNGEE. V was pared by 4 bases and J by 2 bases, with 9 bases between. The CDR3 consists of 13 residues. CDR3 sequence (DNA): TGTGCCAGCAGCAAAGCAGGGAACTATGGCTACACCTTC. Translation gives CASSKAGNYGYTF.

V gene TRBV19 combines with J gene TRBJ1-3; D possibly corresponds to TRBD1 (5 bases). Germline V gene sequence: CDR1 LNHDA, CDR2 SQIVND (reference sequence). Deletions cut 6 bases from V and 2 bases from J, with 17 bases between. CDR3 size: 16 residues. CDR3 amino acids: CASRKHQTGPGNTIYF. The CDR3 bases are TGTGCCAGTAGAAAACACCAAACAGGTCCTGGAAACACCATATATTTT.

The chain recombines TRBV7-6 with TRBJ1-3; D is perhaps TRBD1 (6 bases). The CDR3 has 17 amino acids. Germline V CDR1 and CDR2: SGHVS, FNYEAQ. Between the trimmed V and J ends, which lost 1 base and 0 bases, there was a span of 13 bases. Here the CDR3 DNA reads TGTGCCAGCAGCTTAGTTCAGGGGTGGGGCTCTGGAAACACCATATATTTT. This gives the protein CASSLVQGWGSGNTIYF.

The chain uses TRBV10-3 and TRBJ1-2; tentative D call: TRBD1 (6 bases). The germline V and J ends were trimmed by 6 bases and 3 bases, with 20 bases remaining between them. Germline CDR1 and CDR2: ENHRY and SYGVKD. The CDR3 has 16 residues. The CDR3 sequence: CAISRTGFPMDYGYTF. The CDR3 DNA is TGTGCCATCAGCCGAACAGGGTTCCCAATGGACTATGGCTACACCTTC.

Only a few counts were recorded for this clone. The chain joins TRBV28 to TRBJ1-5; a possible D gene is TRBD1 (5 bases). The length of the CDR3 is 16 residues. V was trimmed by 6 bases and J by 6 bases, leaving 21 bases between them. Germline V gene sequence: CDR1 MDHEN, CDR2 SYDVKM. CDR3 in amino acids: CASSLPGGGGGQPQHF. In DNA form, the CDR3 reads TGTGCCAGCAGCCTCCCCGGGGGAGGCGGAGGTCAGCCCCAGCATTTT.

J is TRBJ2-5 and V is TRBV7-2, with 8 bases that match TRBD2. In germline, CDR1 is SGHTA, CDR2 FQGNSA. The V segment lost 2 bases and the J segment 1 base; nucleotides outside the gene matches: 3. This CDR3 spans 15 amino acids. The CDR3 spells CASSLNGGAQETQYF. The CDR3 DNA sequence: TGTGCCAGCAGCTTAAACGGGGGGGCCCAAGAGACCCAGTACTTC.

The chain employs TRBV12-3 or TRBV12-4 and TRBJ1-1, with TRBD1 matching over 7 bases. The V segment lost 7 bases and the J segment 6 bases; nucleotides outside the gene matches: 5. The CDR3 contains 12 residues. This CDR3 reads CASIRTGPEAFF. The CDR3 coding sequence is TGTGCCAGCATACGGACAGGCCCTGAAGCTTTCTTT.

The rearrangement joins TRBV5-4 to TRBJ1-1; 10 bases match TRBD1. The CDR3 length is 15 residues. The germline V gene encodes CDR1 SGHNT and CDR2 YYREEE (reference sequence). The J segment lost 6 bases and the V segment lost 4 bases, leaving 9 bases of the junction unmatched. CDR3 DNA: TGTGCCAGCAGCCCGGGACAGGGGATGGTTGCTGAAGCTTTCTTT. Residues: CASSPGQGMVAEAFF. Combining the CDR3 with reference TRBV5-4 and TRBJ1-1 gives the whole variable domain ETGVTQSPTHLIKTRGQQVTLRCSSQSGHNTVSWYQQALGQGPQFIFQYYREEENGRGNFPPRFSGLQFPNYSSELNVNALELDDSALYLCASSPGQGMVAEAFFGQGTRLTVV.

The gene calls are TRBV27 and TRBJ1-1, with TRBD1 matching 7 bases. The CDR3 runs 12 residues. Trimming took 7 bases from V and 4 from J; bases not matched to a gene: 3. CDR1 and CDR2 (germline): MNHEY, SMNVEV (reference sequence). The CDR3 spells CASKTGATEAFF. The CDR3 coding sequence is TGTGCCAGCAAAACAGGGGCCACTGAAGCTTTCTTT.

This sequence joins TRBV30 and TRBJ1-5; D perhaps matches TRBD1 (6 bases). The V gene's germline CDR1 is GTSNPN and CDR2 SVGIG (reference sequence). V shed 3 bases and J shed 5 bases, with 14 bases lying between them. The CDR3 runs to 14 residues. CDR3 nucleotides: TGTGCCTGGAGCGGAACAGGGTCGTATCAGCCCCAGCATTTT. Translated, it gives CAWSGTGSYQPQHF.

V gene TRBV5-4 combines with J gene TRBJ2-2, with TRBD1 as a possible D gene (6 bases). Germline V gene lookup returns CDR1 SGHNT and CDR2 YYREEE (reference sequence). This CDR3 is built from 15 residues. Trimming removed 3 bases at V and 1 base at J, with 10 bases between. Written as DNA, the CDR3 is TGTGCCAGCAGCTCCGGACAGCTGAACACCGGGGAGCTGTTTTTT. Translating gives CASSSGQLNTGELFF.

The rearrangement joins TRBV7-9 to TRBJ2-1; D may be TRBD2 (6 bases). V was trimmed by 4 bases and J by 0 bases, leaving 10 bases between them. Germline loops: CDR1 SEHNR, CDR2 FQNEAQ (reference sequence). The CDR3 totals 15 residues. The CDR3 DNA follows: TGTGCCAGCAGCTCGCGGGGAAGCTCCTACAATGAGCAGTTCTTC. Translation gives CASSSRGSSYNEQFF.

The chain uses TRBV5-6 and TRBJ2-2; a weak D match, TRBD2 (5 bases). Germline values: CDR1 SGHDT, CDR2 YYEEEE. The CDR3 sequence is 17 residues long. The germline V and J ends were trimmed by 1 base and 0 bases, with 13 bases remaining between them. In DNA, the CDR3 is TGTGCCAGCAGCTTGCCCTTGGCGGGCGCGAACACCGGGGAGCTGTTTTTT. Protein: CASSLPLAGANTGELFF. Complete variable domain (other parts from reference TRBV5-6 and TRBJ2-2): DAGVTQSPTHLIKTRGQQVTLRCSPKSGHDTVSWYQQALGQGPQFIFQYYEEEERQRGNFPDRFSGHQFPNYSSELNVNALLLGDSALYLCASSLPLAGANTGELFFGEGSRLTVL.

V is TRBV5-6 and J is TRBJ2-2, with a possible D match to TRBD2 (5 bases). The V gene's germline CDR1 is SGHDT and CDR2 YYEEEE. The germline V and J ends were trimmed by 2 bases and 4 bases, with 15 bases remaining between them. This CDR3 has 16 residues. CDR3 in amino acids: CASSFSPGWVTGELFF. For the CDR3, the DNA is TGTGCCAGCAGCTTTTCTCCGGGATGGGTCACCGGGGAGCTGTTTTTT.

The chain combines TRBV10-2 with TRBJ2-1; no firm D call. Germline V gene lookup returns CDR1 WSHSY and CDR2 SAAADI. CDR3 size: 15 residues. The V end lost 1 base, the J end lost 9 bases, and 16 bases lay between the germline ends. CDR3 bases: TGCGCCAGCAGTGAGTTTAAAGGAGTACGTCTTGAGCAGTTCTTC. Residues: CASSEFKGVRLEQFF.

This sequence joins TRBV7-9 and TRBJ1-2; D is perhaps TRBD1 (5 bases). The CDR3 has 15 residues. Between the trimmed V and J ends, which lost 0 bases and 0 bases, there was a span of 8 bases. Germline V gene lookup returns CDR1 SEHNR and CDR2 FQNEAQ (reference sequence). CDR3 nucleotides: TGTGCCAGCAGCTTAGCGCAGGGTGCTAACTATGGCTACACCTTC. This codes for CASSLAQGANYGYTF.

The V call is TRBV29-1, the J call TRBJ1-1; the D is unclear. Germline-derived CDR1 and CDR2 are SQVTM and ANQGSEA. The CDR3 has 12 amino acids. V was trimmed by 2 bases and J by 2 bases, leaving 6 bases between them. The CDR3 DNA sequence: TGCAGCGTTGAACACCTAAACACTGAAGCTTTCTTT. Translating gives CSVEHLNTEAFF.